This T cell receptor beta chain was found in a study of CD8+ T cells in alopecia areata. Study at large: C3H/HeJ donors with spontaneous alopecia, roughly 6-13 months old, supplied skin grafts to approximately 7-11-week-old female C3H/HeJ mice.

Notes on the study in general: Normal skin contains resident alphabeta T cells, and these are also sequenced in scalp samples. Patients shared TCRs less clearly than mice did, possibly for HLA-related reasons. Clonality in lesional scalp, especially alopecia totalis/universalis, exceeded that of normal scalp.

CD4, CD8alpha, NKG2D, NKG2ACE and other markers guided sorting of pooled cutaneous lymph node cells. V was shortened by 0 bases and J by 0 bases, with 13 bases between the two germline ends. CDR1 is NSHNY, CDR2 SYGAGN, per germline. CDR3 length: 17 residues. As the sequencing template, cDNA was produced by extracting RNA and reverse transcribing it. Sequencing was performed with immunoSEQ multiplex PCR; in TCRdb, only in-frame clones are kept and a portion is missing. Listed for the sample are around 300,000 clones, none seen a single time. To note about this clone: The target antigen is unknown. Genes and germline come from the mouse. The read terminates 4 residues before the CDR3 end, so the remaining end is supplied by the germline J gene.

The rearrangement links TRBV13-1 to TRBJ2-1, with D possibly matching TRBD1 (6 bases). The sample was CD4+ T cells sorted from a lymph node. This receptor was obtained from a C3H/HeJ mouse with alopecia areata. The MHC haplotype of this mouse line is H2-k. The CDR3 region is CASSDVPGHNNYAEQFF. The CDR3 bases that were read are TGTGCCAGCAGTGATGTCCCGGGACACAATAACTATGCT.